This paragraph reports one T cell receptor beta chain. Participants were aged 18 to 89 years, lived in 20 to 25 US areas, and enrolled virtually. Participants had their cohort set by participant-reported clinical history. Clones were read by immunoSEQ multiplex PCR, and TCRdb kept only the in-frame ones, dropping some. The repertoire includes 200,000 to 250,000 clones, 87% of them detected once, and around 2.6% sits in the top ten. These data originate in a study of blood T cell repertoires in COVID-19. Study at large: Some COVID-19 samples were acute and others convalescent; all came from the United States, Italy and Spain. In each case, the material was cDNA or gDNA derived from T cells, B-cell-depleted T cells, or PBMCs.

The CDR3 is made up of 13 amino acids. Trimming took off 3 bases at V and 0 bases at J, with 6 bases between the two ends. CDR1 and CDR2 (germline): LGHNA, YNFKEQ. Sequencing input: PBMCs or T cells enriched from blood (not recorded which). The clonotype comes from a woman in her thirties with acute COVID-19. The chain is built from TRBV4-2 and TRBJ2-7, with D perhaps matching TRBD2 (5 bases). In nucleotides, the CDR3 is TGTGCCAGCAGCCACACTAGCTCCTACGAGCAGTACTTC. Its translation: CASSHTSSYEQYF.